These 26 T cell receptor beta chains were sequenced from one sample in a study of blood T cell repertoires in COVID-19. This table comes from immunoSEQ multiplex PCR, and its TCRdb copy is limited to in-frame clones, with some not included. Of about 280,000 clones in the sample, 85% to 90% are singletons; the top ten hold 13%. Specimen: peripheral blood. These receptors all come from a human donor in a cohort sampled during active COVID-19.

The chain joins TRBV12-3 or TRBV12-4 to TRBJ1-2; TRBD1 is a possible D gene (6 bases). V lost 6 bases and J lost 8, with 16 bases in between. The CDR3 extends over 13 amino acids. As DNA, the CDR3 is TGTGCCAGCAGCACCGGGACATCGGGGGGCTACACCTTC. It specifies CASSTGTSGGYTF.

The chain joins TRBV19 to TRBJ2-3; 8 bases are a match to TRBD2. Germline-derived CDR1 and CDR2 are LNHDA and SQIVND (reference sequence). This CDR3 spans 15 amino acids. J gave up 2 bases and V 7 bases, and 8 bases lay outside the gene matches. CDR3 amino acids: CASTLSGSNTDTQYF. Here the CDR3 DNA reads TGTGCCAGTACTCTCAGCGGGAGTAACACAGATACGCAGTATTTT.

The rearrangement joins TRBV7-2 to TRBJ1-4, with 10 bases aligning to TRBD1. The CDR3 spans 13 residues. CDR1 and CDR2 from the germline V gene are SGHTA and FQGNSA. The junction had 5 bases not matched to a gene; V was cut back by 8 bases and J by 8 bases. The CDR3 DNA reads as TGTGCCAGCGGGCGGGACAGGGGCGAAAAACTGTTTTTT. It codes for CASGRDRGEKLFF.

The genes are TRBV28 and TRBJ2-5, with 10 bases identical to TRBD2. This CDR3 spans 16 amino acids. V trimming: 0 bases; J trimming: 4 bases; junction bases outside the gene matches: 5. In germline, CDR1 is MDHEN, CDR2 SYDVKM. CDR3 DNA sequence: TGTGCCAGCAGTTTATGGGCTAGCGGGAGTGGAGAGACCCAGTACTTC. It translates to CASSLWASGSGETQYF.

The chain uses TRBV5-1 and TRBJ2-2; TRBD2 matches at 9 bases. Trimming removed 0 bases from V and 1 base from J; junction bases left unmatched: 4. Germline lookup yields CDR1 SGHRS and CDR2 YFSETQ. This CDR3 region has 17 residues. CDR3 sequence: CASSLGVTSGNTGELFF. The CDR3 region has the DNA TGCGCCAGCAGCTTGGGGGTGACTAGCGGGAACACCGGGGAGCTGTTTTTT.

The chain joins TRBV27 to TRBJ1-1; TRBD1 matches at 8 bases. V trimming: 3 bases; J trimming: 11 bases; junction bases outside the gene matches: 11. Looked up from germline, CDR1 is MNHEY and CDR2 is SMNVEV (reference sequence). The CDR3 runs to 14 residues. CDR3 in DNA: TGTGCCAGCAGTTTTCCGGGACAGGCATCGACGGCTTTCTTT. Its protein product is CASSFPGQASTAFF.

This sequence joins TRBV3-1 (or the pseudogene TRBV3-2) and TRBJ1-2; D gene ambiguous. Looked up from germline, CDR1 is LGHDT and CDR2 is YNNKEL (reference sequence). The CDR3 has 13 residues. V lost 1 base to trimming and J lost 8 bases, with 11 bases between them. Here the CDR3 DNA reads TGTGCCAGCAGCCAAGGGCAGTGGTACGGCTACACCTTC. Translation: CASSQGQWYGYTF.

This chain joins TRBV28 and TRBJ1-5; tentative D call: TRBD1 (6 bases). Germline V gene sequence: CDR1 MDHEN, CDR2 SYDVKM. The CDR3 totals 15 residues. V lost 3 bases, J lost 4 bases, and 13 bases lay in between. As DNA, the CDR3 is TGTGCCAGCAGTTTTGAAAGGGGGTTTAATCAGCCCCAGCATTTT. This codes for CASSFERGFNQPQHF.

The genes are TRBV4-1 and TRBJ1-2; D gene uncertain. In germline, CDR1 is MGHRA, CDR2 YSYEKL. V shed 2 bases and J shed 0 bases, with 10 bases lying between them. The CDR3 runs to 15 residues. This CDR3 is CASSQSSIPNYGYTF. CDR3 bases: TGCGCCAGCAGCCAATCCAGTATACCTAACTATGGCTACACCTTC.

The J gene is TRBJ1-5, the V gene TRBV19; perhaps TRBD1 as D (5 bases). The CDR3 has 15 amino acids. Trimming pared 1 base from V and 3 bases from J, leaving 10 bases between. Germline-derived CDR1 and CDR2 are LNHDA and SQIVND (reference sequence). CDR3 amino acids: CASSIGRQLNQPQHF. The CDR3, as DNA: TGTGCCAGTAGTATAGGTAGACAGCTCAATCAGCCCCAGCATTTT.

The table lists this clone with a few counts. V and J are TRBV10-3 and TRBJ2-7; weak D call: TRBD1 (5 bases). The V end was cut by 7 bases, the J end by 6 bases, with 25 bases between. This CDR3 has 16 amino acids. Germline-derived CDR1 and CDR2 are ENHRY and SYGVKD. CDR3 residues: CAINRSQGSVSGEQYF. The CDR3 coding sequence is TGTGCCATCAACCGATCTCAGGGCTCGGTCTCTGGCGAGCAGTACTTC.

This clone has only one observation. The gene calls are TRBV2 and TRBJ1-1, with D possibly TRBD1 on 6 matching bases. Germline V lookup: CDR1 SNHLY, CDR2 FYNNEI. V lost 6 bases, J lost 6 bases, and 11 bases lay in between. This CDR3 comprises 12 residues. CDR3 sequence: CASRTDSPEAFF. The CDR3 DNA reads TGTGCCAGCAGAACGGACAGTCCTGAAGCTTTCTTT. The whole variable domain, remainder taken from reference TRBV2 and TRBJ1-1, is EPEVTQTPSHQVTQMGQEVILRCVPISNHLYFYWYRQILGQKVEFLVSFYNNEISEKSEIFDDQFSVERPDGSNFTLKIRSTKLEDSAMYFCASRTDSPEAFFGQGTRLTVV.

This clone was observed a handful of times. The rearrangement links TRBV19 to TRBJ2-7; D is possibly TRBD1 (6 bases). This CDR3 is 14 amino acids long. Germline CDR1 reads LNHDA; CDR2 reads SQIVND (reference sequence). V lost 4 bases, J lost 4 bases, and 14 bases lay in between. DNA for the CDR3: TGTGCCAGTAGTACCTTGGACAGTCTTTACGAGCAGTACTTC. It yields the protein CASSTLDSLYEQYF.

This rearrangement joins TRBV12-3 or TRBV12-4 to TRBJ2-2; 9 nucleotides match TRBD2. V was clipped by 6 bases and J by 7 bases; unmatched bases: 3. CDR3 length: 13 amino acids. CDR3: CASREREVGELFF. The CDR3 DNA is TGTGCCAGCAGGGAGCGGGAGGTCGGGGAGCTGTTTTTT.

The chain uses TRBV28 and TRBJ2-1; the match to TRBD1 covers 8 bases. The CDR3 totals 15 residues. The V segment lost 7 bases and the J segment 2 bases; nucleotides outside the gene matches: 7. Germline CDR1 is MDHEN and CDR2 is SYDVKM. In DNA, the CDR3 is TGTGCCAGCACCTGGGGCAGGGGGCCCTACAATGAGCAGTTCTTC. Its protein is CASTWGRGPYNEQFF.

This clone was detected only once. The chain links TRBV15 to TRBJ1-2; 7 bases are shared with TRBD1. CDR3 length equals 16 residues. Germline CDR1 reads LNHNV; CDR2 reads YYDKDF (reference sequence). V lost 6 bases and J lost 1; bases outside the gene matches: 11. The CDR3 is CATSYPSQGSNYGYTF. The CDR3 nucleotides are TGTGCCACCAGTTACCCGTCACAGGGGAGTAACTATGGCTACACCTTC.

The CDR3 region is CASIPQGAGNTIYF. Written as DNA, the CDR3 is TGTGCCAGCATACCCCAGGGTGCTGGAAACACCATATATTTT. The chain couples TRBV28 to TRBJ1-3; TRBD1 is a possible D gene (5 bases). The CDR3 length is 14 residues. With 7 bases removed from V and 2 bases from J, the gap between germline ends came to 12 bases. The germline gives CDR1 MDHEN, CDR2 SYDVKM. Full variable domain (remainder filled in from reference TRBV28 and TRBJ1-3): DVKVTQSSRYLVKRTGEKVFLECVQDMDHENMFWYRQDPGLGLRLIYFSYDVKMKEKGDIPEGYSVSREKKERFSLILESASTNQTSMYLCASIPQGAGNTIYFGEGSWLTVV.

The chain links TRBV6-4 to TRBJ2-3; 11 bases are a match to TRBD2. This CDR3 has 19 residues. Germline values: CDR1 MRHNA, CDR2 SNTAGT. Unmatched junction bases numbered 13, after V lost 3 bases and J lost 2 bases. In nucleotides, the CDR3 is TGTGCCAGCAGTGAGTGGTTTAGGCTGACTAGCGGGATCACAGATACGCAGTATTTT. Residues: CASSEWFRLTSGITDTQYF.

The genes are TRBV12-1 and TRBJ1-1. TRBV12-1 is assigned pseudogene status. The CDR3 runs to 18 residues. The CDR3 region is CASSLLYRAHGENTEAFF. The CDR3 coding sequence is TGTGCCAGCAGCTTACTCTACCGGGCGCACGGGGAGAACACTGAAGCTTTCTTT.

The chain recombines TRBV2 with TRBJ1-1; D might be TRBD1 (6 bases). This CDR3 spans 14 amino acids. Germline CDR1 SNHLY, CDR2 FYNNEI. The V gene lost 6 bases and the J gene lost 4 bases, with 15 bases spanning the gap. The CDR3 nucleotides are TGTGCCAGCAGCCCCACAGGGTATCGCACTGAAGCTTTCTTT. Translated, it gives CASSPTGYRTEAFF.

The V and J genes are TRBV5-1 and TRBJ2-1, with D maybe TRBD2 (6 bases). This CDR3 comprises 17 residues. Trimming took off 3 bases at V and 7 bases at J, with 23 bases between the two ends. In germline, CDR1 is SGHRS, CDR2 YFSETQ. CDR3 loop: CASSSVLNGRVGNEQFF. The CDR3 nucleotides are TGCGCCAGCAGCTCGGTGCTGAACGGGAGAGTTGGAAATGAGCAGTTCTTC.

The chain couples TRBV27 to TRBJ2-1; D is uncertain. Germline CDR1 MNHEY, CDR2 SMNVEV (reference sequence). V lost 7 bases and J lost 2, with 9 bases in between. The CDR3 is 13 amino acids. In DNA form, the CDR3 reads TGTGCCAGCACCCAATTCCCCTACAATGAGCAGTTCTTC. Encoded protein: CASTQFPYNEQFF.

In nucleotides, the CDR3 is TGTGCCAGCAACCTCGGACTAGCGGGACCTGGGTGGCAGTTCTTC. As protein: CASNLGLAGPGWQFF. The chain is built from TRBV6-5 and TRBJ2-1; 12 bases map to TRBD2. Germline V CDR1 and CDR2: MNHEY, SVGAGI. This CDR3 region has 15 residues. The V and J ends lost 7 bases and 12 bases, in that order; junction bases with no gene match: 13.

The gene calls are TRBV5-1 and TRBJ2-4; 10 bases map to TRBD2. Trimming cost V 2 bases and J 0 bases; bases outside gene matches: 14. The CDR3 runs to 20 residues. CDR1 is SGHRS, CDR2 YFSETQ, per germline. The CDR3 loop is CASSLTSSGGAGVAKNIQYF. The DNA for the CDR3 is TGCGCCAGCAGCTTAACCTCTAGCGGGGGCGCAGGAGTAGCCAAAAACATTCAGTACTTC.

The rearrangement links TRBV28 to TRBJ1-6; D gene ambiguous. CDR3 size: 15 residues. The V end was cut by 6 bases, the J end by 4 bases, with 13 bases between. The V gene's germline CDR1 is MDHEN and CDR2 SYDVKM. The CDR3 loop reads CASRLEGLYNSPLHF. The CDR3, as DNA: TGTGCCAGCAGATTGGAAGGACTGTATAATTCACCCCTCCACTTT.

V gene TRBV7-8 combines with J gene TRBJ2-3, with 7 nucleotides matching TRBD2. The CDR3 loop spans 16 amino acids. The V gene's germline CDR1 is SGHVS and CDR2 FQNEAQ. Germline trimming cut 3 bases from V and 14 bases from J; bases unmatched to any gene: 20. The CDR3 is CASSLYSGTQSTRRYF. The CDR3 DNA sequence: TGTGCCAGCAGCTTGTACAGCGGGACCCAGTCTACGAGACGGTATTTT.